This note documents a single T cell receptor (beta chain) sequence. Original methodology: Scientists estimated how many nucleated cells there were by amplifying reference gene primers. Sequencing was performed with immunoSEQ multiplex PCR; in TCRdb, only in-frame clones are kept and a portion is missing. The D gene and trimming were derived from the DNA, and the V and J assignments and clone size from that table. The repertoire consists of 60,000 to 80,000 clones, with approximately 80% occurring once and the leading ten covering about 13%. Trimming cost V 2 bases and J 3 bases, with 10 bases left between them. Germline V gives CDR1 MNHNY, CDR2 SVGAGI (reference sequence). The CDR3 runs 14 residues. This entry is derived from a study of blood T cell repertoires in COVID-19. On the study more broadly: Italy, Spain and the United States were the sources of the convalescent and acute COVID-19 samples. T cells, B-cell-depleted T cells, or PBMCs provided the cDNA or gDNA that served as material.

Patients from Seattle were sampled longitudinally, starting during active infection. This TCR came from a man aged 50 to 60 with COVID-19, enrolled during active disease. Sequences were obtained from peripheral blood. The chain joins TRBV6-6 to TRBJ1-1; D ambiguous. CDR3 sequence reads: CASSYRDTYTEAFF. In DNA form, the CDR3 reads TGTGCCAGCAGTTACAGAGACACATACACTGAAGCTTTCTTT.